Presented here are 11 T cell receptor beta chains from one specimen sequenced in a study of patients and donors after allogeneic stem cell transplantation. TCRdb re-called the RT-PCR reads with MiXCR, one entry per CDR3 protein. There are about a million distinct CDR3 sequences in the sample; roughly 18% occur only once, and 6% lies in the top ten. The sequencing input was blood, either unsorted or a sorted T cell fraction (not recorded which). These receptors all come from a human donor who was either an allogeneic HSCT recipient or a stem cell or donor lymphocyte infusion donor (not recorded which). It is not recorded whose cells these are; they may come from a transplant donor.

This clonotype has more than one count but fewer than ten. CDR3 sequence: CASYSRDRGRGNYGYTF. As DNA, the CDR3 is TGTGCCTCATATTCACGGGACAGGGGGCGAGGAAACTATGGCTACACCTTC. The chain is built from TRBV19 and TRBJ1-2; 12 positions match TRBD1. CDR3 length: 17 residues. Trimming removed 11 bases from V and 2 bases from J; junction bases left unmatched: 15. Germline CDR1 reads LNHDA; CDR2 reads SQIVND (reference sequence).

The gene calls are TRBV20-1 and TRBJ1-5; D gene ambiguous. The CDR3 loop spans 12 amino acids. Trimming took 7 bases from V and 10 from J, leaving 17 bases between them. Germline lookup yields CDR1 DFQATT and CDR2 SNEGSKA (reference sequence). Written as DNA, the CDR3 is TGCAGTGAGAAGGCGAGAGTCAAACCCCAGCATTTT. It encodes CSEKARVKPQHF.

This clonotype was detected many times. The chain employs TRBV5-1 and TRBJ2-2; the D is unclear. This CDR3 has 16 amino acids. Germline CDR1 reads SGHRS; CDR2 reads YFSETQ. Trimming removed 2 bases at V and 4 bases at J, with 15 bases between. The CDR3 nucleotides are TGCGCCAGCAGCTTAGGACCTCGCACGGGCACCGGGGAGCTGTTTTTT. Protein: CASSLGPRTGTGELFF.

This clonotype was counted ten times or more. The chain links TRBV29-1 to TRBJ2-7; a weak D match, TRBD1 (5 bases). This CDR3 is 13 amino acids long. The germline V gene has CDR1 SQVTM and CDR2 ANQGSEA. Trimming left V 4 bases short and J 3 bases short, with 13 bases between. The CDR3, as DNA: TGCAGCGTTGGGGGCAGGGCGGTCTACGAGCAGTACTTC. Its protein product is CSVGGRAVYEQYF.

Here the CDR3 DNA reads TGCAGCGTTGATTTGGGAGGCGGTCAGCCCCAGCATTTT. Its protein product is CSVDLGGGQPQHF. V usage is TRBV29-1 and J usage is TRBJ1-5; D gene unclear. The CDR3 is 13 residues long. The germline V and J ends were trimmed by 3 bases and 6 bases, with 12 bases remaining between them. Germline V gives CDR1 SQVTM, CDR2 ANQGSEA. Using reference TRBV29-1 and TRBJ1-5 for the parts outside the CDR3, the full variable domain is SAVISQKPSRDICQRGTSLTIQCQVDSQVTMMFWYRQQPGQSLTLIATANQGSEATYESGFVIDKFPISRPNLTFSTLTVSNMSPEDSSIYLCSVDLGGGQPQHFGDGTRLSIL.

In its sample, this clonotype was seen a few times. This chain joins TRBV27 and TRBJ1-2; D is ambiguous. The V end lost 6 bases, the J end lost 0 bases, and 8 bases lay between the germline ends. The CDR3 contains 13 residues. CDR1 and CDR2 (germline): MNHEY, SMNVEV (reference sequence). In DNA, the CDR3 is TGTGCCAGCAGCACCACGCCTAACTATGGCTACACCTTC. Translating it yields CASSTTPNYGYTF.

This clonotype was counted ten times or more. V is TRBV18 and J is TRBJ1-1; TRBD1 matches 9 bases. CDR1 is KGHSH, CDR2 LQKENI, per germline. Losses at the gene ends were 8 bases for V and 1 base for J; bases not matched to a gene: 5. This CDR3 has 14 residues. CDR3 region: CASSPDRGNTEAFF. Here the CDR3 DNA reads TGTGCCAGCAGCCCGGACAGGGGGAACACTGAAGCTTTCTTT.

This clonotype was counted only a few times. This sequence joins TRBV15 and TRBJ1-2; the match to TRBD1 covers 10 bases. The CDR3 is 15 residues long. J gave up 10 bases and V 0 bases, and 8 bases lay outside the gene matches. Germline V lookup: CDR1 LNHNV, CDR2 YYDKDF (reference sequence). The CDR3 DNA follows: TGTGCCACCAGCAGAGAACCTGGGACAGGGGACGACTACACCTTC. Encoded protein: CATSREPGTGDDYTF.

The genes are TRBV10-3 and TRBJ2-7, with D tentatively TRBD2 (5 bases). The CDR3 runs 13 residues. Trimming cost V 0 bases and J 3 bases, with 6 bases left between them. Per the germline V gene, CDR1 is ENHRY and CDR2 is SYGVKD. The CDR3 protein is CAISESEDYEQYF. The CDR3 DNA reads as TGTGCCATCAGTGAGTCGGAGGACTACGAGCAGTACTTC.

This clonotype occurred a few times. CDR3 in amino acids: CASSLVWGAQNEQFF. In nucleotides, the CDR3 is TGCGCCAGCAGCTTGGTATGGGGAGCCCAAAATGAGCAGTTCTTC. V and J are TRBV5-1 and TRBJ2-1; a weak D match, TRBD2 (5 bases). Trimming pared 0 bases from V and 7 bases from J, leaving 14 bases between. The V gene's germline CDR1 is SGHRS and CDR2 YFSETQ. CDR3 length equals 15 residues.

This sequence joins TRBV20-1 and TRBJ2-3; 10 nucleotides match TRBD2. Germline CDR1 and CDR2: DFQATT and SNEGSKA (reference sequence). V shed 3 bases, J shed 5 bases, and the junction held 5 bases outside the gene matches. The CDR3 covers 14 residues. CDR3 coding DNA: TGCAGTGCTAGCGTTTCTAGCGGGAGAGATACGCAGTATTTT. It is translated as CSASVSSGRDTQYF.